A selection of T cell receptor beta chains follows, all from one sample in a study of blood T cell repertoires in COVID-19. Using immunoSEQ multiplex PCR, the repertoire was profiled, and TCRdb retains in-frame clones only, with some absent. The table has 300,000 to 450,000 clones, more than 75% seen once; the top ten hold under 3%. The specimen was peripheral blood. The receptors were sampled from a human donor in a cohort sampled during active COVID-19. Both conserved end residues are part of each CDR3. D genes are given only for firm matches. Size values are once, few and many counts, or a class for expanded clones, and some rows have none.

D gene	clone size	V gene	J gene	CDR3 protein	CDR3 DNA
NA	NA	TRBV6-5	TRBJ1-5	CASSEAGRPQHF	TGTGCCAGCAGCGAGGCAGGGCGGCCCCAGCATTTT
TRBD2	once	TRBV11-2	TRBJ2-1	CASSDRAGGGGNEQFF	TGTGCCAGCAGCGACAGAGCGGGAGGAGGTGGTAATGAGCAGTTCTTC
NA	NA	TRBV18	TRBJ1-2	CASSPGRRTALNYGYTF	TGTGCCAGCTCACCAGGTCGGAGGACAGCCTTGAACTATGGCTACACCTTC
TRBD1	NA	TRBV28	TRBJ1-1	CASRIQGARTEAFF	TGTGCCAGCAGGATACAGGGGGCGCGCACTGAAGCTTTCTTT
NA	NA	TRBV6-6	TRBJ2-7	CASKAGYEQYF	TGTGCCAGCAAAGCCGGGTACGAGCAGTACTTC
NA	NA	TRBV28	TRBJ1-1	CASSLDSSSTEAFF	TGTGCCAGCAGTTTAGACAGTTCTAGCACTGAAGCTTTCTTT
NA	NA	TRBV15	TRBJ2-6	CATSSSEPQGANVLTF	TGTGCCACCAGCAGTTCGGAGCCTCAAGGGGCCAACGTCCTGACTTTC
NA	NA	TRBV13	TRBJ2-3	CASSLGLAPTDTQYF	TGTGCCAGCAGCTTAGGGCTAGCCCCTACAGATACGCAGTATTTT
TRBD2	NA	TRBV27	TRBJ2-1	CASSPAGLAGSSYNEQFF	TGTGCCAGCAGTCCCGCCGGACTAGCGGGATCATCCTACAATGAGCAGTTCTTC
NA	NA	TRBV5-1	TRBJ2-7	CASSLVGTSVIYEQYF	TGCGCCAGCAGCTTGGTAGGGACATCCGTCATCTACGAGCAGTACTTC
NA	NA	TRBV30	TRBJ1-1	CAWSVDARGGIEAFF	TGTGCCTGGAGTGTCGATGCTAGGGGGGGAATTGAAGCTTTCTTT
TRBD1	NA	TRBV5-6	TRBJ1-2	CASSFILEGQGGSRGYTF	TGTGCCAGCAGCTTCATACTCGAAGGACAGGGAGGAAGTAGGGGCTACACCTTC
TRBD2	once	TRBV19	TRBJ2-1	CASSIDHGLAGGSYNEQFF	TGTGCCAGTAGTATAGATCATGGACTAGCGGGGGGCTCCTACAATGAGCAGTTCTTC
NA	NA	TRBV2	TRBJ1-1	CASLQGKGKAFF	TGTGCCAGCCTACAGGGCAAGGGAAAAGCTTTCTTT
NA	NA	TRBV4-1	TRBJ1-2	CASSQGAARGANYGYTF	TGCGCCAGCAGCCAAGGGGCAGCGCGGGGGGCGAACTATGGCTACACCTTC
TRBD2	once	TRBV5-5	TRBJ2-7	CASSFYLAGSPQYF	TGTGCCAGCAGCTTTTACCTAGCGGGATCCCCACAGTACTTC
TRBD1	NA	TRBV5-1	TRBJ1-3	CASSLTPGQGEPGNTIYF	TGCGCCAGCAGCTTGACCCCGGGACAGGGGGAACCTGGAAACACCATATATTTT
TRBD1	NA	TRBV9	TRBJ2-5	CASSVVRGTGTKETQYF	TGTGCCAGCAGCGTAGTAAGGGGGACAGGGACCAAAGAGACCCAGTACTTC
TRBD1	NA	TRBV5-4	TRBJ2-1	CASSSSRTGTNEQFF	TGTGCCAGCAGCTCGTCCCGGACAGGAACCAATGAGCAGTTCTTC
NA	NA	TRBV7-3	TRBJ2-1	CASSSGGYNEQFF	TGTGCCAGCAGCTCCGGAGGATACAATGAGCAGTTCTTC
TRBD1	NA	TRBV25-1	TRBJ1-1	CASSPSDRVNTEAFF	TGTGCCAGCAGTCCTTCGGACAGGGTGAACACTGAAGCTTTCTTT
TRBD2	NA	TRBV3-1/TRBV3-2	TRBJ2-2	CASSPRVAGETGELFF	TGTGCCAGCAGCCCCAGGGTAGCGGGGGAAACGGGGGAGCTGTTTTTT
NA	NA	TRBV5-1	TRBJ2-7	CASSLTRAPTYEQYF	TGCGCCAGCAGCTTGACGAGGGCCCCCACCTACGAGCAGTACTTC
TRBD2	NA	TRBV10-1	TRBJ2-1	CASSVAAGSSYNEQFF	TGCGCCAGCAGTGTAGCAGCGGGGAGCTCCTACAATGAGCAGTTCTTC
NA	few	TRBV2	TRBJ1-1	CASSDSFTTEAFF	TGTGCCAGCAGTGATAGTTTCACCACTGAAGCTTTCTTT
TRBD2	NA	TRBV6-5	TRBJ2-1	CASTPTSGSYNEQFF	TGTGCCAGCACCCCGACTAGCGGGTCCTACAATGAGCAGTTCTTC
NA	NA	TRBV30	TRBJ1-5	CAWSGERDQPQHF	TGTGCCTGGAGTGGAGAACGGGATCAGCCCCAGCATTTT
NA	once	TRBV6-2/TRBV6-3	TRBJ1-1	CASSYLEQDTEAFF	TGTGCCAGCAGTTACCTTGAGCAGGACACTGAAGCTTTCTTT
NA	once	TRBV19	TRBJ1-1	CASSPDSVEAFF	TGTGCCAGTAGTCCAGACAGCGTTGAAGCTTTCTTT
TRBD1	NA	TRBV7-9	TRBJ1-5	CASRSGTGVRQPQHF	TGTGCCAGCAGGTCCGGGACAGGGGTCCGGCAGCCCCAGCATTTT
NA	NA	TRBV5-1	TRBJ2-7	CASSFMVGSAGEQYF	TGCGCCAGCAGCTTTATGGTTGGTTCGGCGGGCGAGCAGTACTTC
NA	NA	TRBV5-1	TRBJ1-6	CASSPSRDYNSPLHF	TGCGCCAGCAGCCCGTCGCGGGACTATAATTCACCCCTCCACTTT
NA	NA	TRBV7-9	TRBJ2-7	CASSWGEEQYF	TGTGCCAGCAGCTGGGGGGAAGAGCAGTACTTC
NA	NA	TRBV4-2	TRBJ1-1	CASSQGPEVMNTEAFF	TGTGCCAGCAGCCAAGGTCCAGAAGTTATGAACACTGAAGCTTTCTTT
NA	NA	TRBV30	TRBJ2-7	CAWSYGTSNEQYF	TGTGCCTGGAGTTATGGGACAAGTAACGAGCAGTACTTC
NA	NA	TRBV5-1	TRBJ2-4	CASSLYSAKNIQYF	TGCGCCAGCAGCTTGTATAGCGCCAAAAACATTCAGTACTTC
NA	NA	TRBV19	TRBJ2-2	CATVPRGGIGTGELFF	TGTGCCACCGTCCCGAGAGGCGGGATCGGCACCGGGGAGCTGTTTTTT
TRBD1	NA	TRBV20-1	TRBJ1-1	CSASERGPGTEAFF	TGCAGTGCTAGTGAGAGGGGGCCGGGCACTGAAGCTTTCTTT
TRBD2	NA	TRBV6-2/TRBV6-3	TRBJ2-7	CASSKMGLAGPSSYEQYF	TGTGCCAGCAGCAAAATGGGGCTAGCGGGACCGAGCTCCTACGAGCAGTACTTC
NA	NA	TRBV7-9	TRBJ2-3	CASSLEGTGGSLGTQYF	TGTGCCAGCAGCTTAGAAGGTACTGGGGGCTCCTTAGGTACGCAGTATTTT